Below are 17 T cell receptor beta chains sequenced from a single sample in a study of cytomegalovirus exposure and HLA in healthy donors. Primers included in the PCR were 60 Vbeta and 13 Jbeta primers. Using immunoSEQ multiplex PCR, the repertoire was profiled, and TCRdb retains in-frame clones only, with some absent. The sample contains under 150,000 clones, 60% to 80% of which appear only once. The sample was PBMCs. The receptor set was obtained from a woman in her thirties or forties in good health and CMV-seropositive.

This clone was observed a few times. V usage is TRBV23-1 and J usage is TRBJ1-3; TRBD1 matches 11 bases. TRBV23-1 qualifies as an ORF whose function is uncertain. The V gene end was trimmed by 0 bases and the J gene end by 10 bases; junction bases not matched to a gene: 8. There are 16 residues in the CDR3. The chain's CDR3 is CASSQSRDRGLGTIYF. DNA of the CDR3: TGCGCCAGCAGTCAATCCCGGGACAGGGGGTTAGGAACCATATATTTT.

The J gene is TRBJ2-6, the V gene TRBV19, with D unclear. V lost 7 bases and J lost 1, with 11 bases in between. Per the germline V gene, CDR1 is LNHDA and CDR2 is SQIVND (reference sequence). The CDR3 covers 15 residues. This CDR3 is CASNPGSSGANVLTF. The CDR3 DNA is TGTGCCAGTAATCCAGGTTCGTCTGGGGCCAACGTCCTGACTTTC.

V and J are TRBV9 and TRBJ2-2; D is perhaps TRBD1 (5 bases). The CDR3 extends over 18 amino acids. CDR1 and CDR2 from the germline V gene are SGDLS and YYNGEE. V was pared by 0 bases and J by 3 bases, with 18 bases between. CDR3 in amino acids: CASSVGGQGMIYTGELFF. The DNA of the CDR3 is TGTGCCAGCAGCGTAGGTGGGCAGGGTATGATTTACACCGGGGAGCTGTTTTTT.

The chain joins TRBV5-1 to TRBJ2-5; D uncertain. The CDR3 covers 15 residues. The germline V and J ends were trimmed by 2 bases and 2 bases, with 13 bases remaining between them. The germline gives CDR1 SGHRS, CDR2 YFSETQ. The CDR3 region has the DNA TGCGCCAGCAGCTTAATGACGGGTAATCAAGAGACCCAGTACTTC. Translating gives CASSLMTGNQETQYF.

V usage is TRBV5-1 and J usage is TRBJ2-3; TRBD2 might be the D (6 bases). This CDR3 has 16 amino acids. Germline CDR1 is SGHRS and CDR2 is YFSETQ. Trimming took 2 bases from V and 2 from J, leaving 15 bases between them. CDR3 in DNA: TGCGCCAGCAGCTTAACGCCGGGACTCAACACAGATACGCAGTATTTT. Protein product: CASSLTPGLNTDTQYF.

V is TRBV9 and J is TRBJ1-5; no clear D. The V gene lost 2 bases and the J gene lost 8 bases, with 11 bases spanning the gap. Looked up from germline, CDR1 is SGDLS and CDR2 is YYNGEE. The CDR3 covers 13 residues. The CDR3, as DNA: TGTGCCAGCAGCGTTGGGCCAGTTAAGCCCCAGCATTTT. Amino acids: CASSVGPVKPQHF.

This sequence joins TRBV10-3 and TRBJ2-3; 7 bases fit TRBD2. The CDR3 has 14 amino acids. CDR1 is ENHRY, CDR2 SYGVKD, per germline. The V and J ends lost 4 bases and 4 bases, in that order; junction bases with no gene match: 5. The CDR3 sequence: CAISVAGGPDTQYF. The DNA for the CDR3 is TGTGCCATCAGTGTAGCGGGTGGACCAGATACGCAGTATTTT.

V gene TRBV28 combines with J gene TRBJ2-3; 13 positions match TRBD2. The CDR3 extends over 17 amino acids. Germline assignment: CDR1 MDHEN and CDR2 SYDVKM. V lost 6 bases, J lost 1 base, and 7 bases stayed unmatched. In DNA form, the CDR3 reads TGTGCCAGCAGCAGACTAGCGGGGGGTTGGGGCACAGATACGCAGTATTTT. It translates to CASSRLAGGWGTDTQYF.

The V gene is TRBV6-6, the J gene TRBJ2-1; 7 bases agree with TRBD1. Germline V lookup: CDR1 MNHNY, CDR2 SVGAGI (reference sequence). This CDR3 has 13 residues. J lost 8 bases, V lost 8 bases, and 9 bases had no gene match. CDR3 DNA: TGTGCCAGCTGGGCAGGGGGTTCCGATGAGCAGTTCTTC. Its protein is CASWAGGSDEQFF.

The J gene is TRBJ2-1, the V gene TRBV14; D gene unclear. Germline loops: CDR1 SGHDN, CDR2 FVKESK. CDR3 length: 14 amino acids. Trimming took off 0 bases at V and 4 bases at J, with 7 bases between the two ends. The DNA for the CDR3 is TGTGCCAGCAGCCAAGATCTAGGTTACAATGAGCAGTTCTTC. It is translated as CASSQDLGYNEQFF.

The chain links TRBV2 to TRBJ2-7; 10 bases match TRBD2. This CDR3 is built from 15 residues. From germline, CDR1 is SNHLY and CDR2 FYNNEI. J was trimmed by 5 bases and V by 4 bases; bases with no gene match: 8. In DNA, the CDR3 is TGTGCCAGCAGTGCTTTAGCGGGGGGCACCGACGAGCAGTACTTC. Protein: CASSALAGGTDEQYF.

J is TRBJ1-2 and V is TRBV11-2; D is undetermined. The CDR3 consists of 15 residues. Between the trimmed V and J ends, which lost 2 bases and 2 bases, there was a span of 12 bases. In germline, CDR1 is SGHAT, CDR2 FQNNGV. The chain's CDR3 is CASSLSGLANYGYTF. As DNA, the CDR3 is TGTGCCAGCAGCTTAAGCGGCCTAGCCAACTATGGCTACACCTTC.

This sequence joins TRBV6-5 and TRBJ1-5; D is unclear. V lost 5 bases and J 13 bases, leaving 15 bases between the germline ends. CDR3 length equals 12 residues. Looked up from germline, CDR1 is MNHEY and CDR2 is SVGAGI. Written as DNA, the CDR3 is TGTGCCAGCAGTGAATTCGTCTTAACTCAGCATTTT. Protein sequence: CASSEFVLTQHF.

V usage is TRBV30 and J usage is TRBJ1-2; D remains unclear. Germline V gene lookup returns CDR1 GTSNPN and CDR2 SVGIG (reference sequence). The CDR3 spans 13 residues. The germline V and J ends were trimmed by 2 bases and 4 bases, with 11 bases remaining between them. The CDR3 reads CAWSPPLGYGYTF. The CDR3 coding sequence is TGTGCCTGGAGTCCTCCCCTAGGCTATGGCTACACCTTC.

This rearrangement joins TRBV6-1 to TRBJ1-4, with TRBD1 matching 7 bases. Per germline, CDR1 MNHNS and CDR2 SASEGT. J was trimmed by 0 bases and V by 7 bases; bases with no gene match: 5. The CDR3 is 15 residues long. The CDR3 sequence is CASKTGVTTNEKLFF. CDR3 in DNA: TGTGCCAGCAAAACAGGGGTGACAACTAATGAAAAACTGTTTTTT.

The J gene is TRBJ1-2, the V gene TRBV4-1; 8 nucleotides match TRBD1. The germline V gene encodes CDR1 MGHRA and CDR2 YSYEKL. This CDR3 is built from 16 residues. Trimming cost V 3 bases and J 2 bases; bases outside gene matches: 8. The CDR3: CASSQDDRGRNYGYTF. The DNA of the CDR3 is TGCGCCAGCAGCCAGGATGACAGGGGTAGGAACTATGGCTACACCTTC.

This clone was seen once. The chain is built from TRBV13 and TRBJ2-5; a weak D match, TRBD1 (6 bases). This CDR3 spans 16 amino acids. Germline assignment: CDR1 PRHDT and CDR2 FYEKMQ (reference sequence). V lost 3 bases, J lost 3 bases, and 17 bases lay in between. The CDR3 bases are TGTGCCAGCAGCTTGGGCAGGGGCCGATTAAAAGAGACCCAGTACTTC. Translation gives CASSLGRGRLKETQYF.